This passage covers 12 T cell receptor beta chains from one sample sequenced in a study of PD-L1 blockade in urothelial cancer. Stated time point: peripheral blood 6 weeks after treatment start. Clones were sequenced by immunoSEQ multiplex PCR, and TCRdb holds only the in-frame ones, with some missing. The data contain 83,000 or so clones, around four fifths of them singletons. The material was PBMCs, obtained around atezolizumab (anti-PD-L1) treatment. The receptors were gathered from a man aged 70-80 years with urothelial cancer.

This clone was observed a single time. This chain's CDR3 is CASFNLREQYF. CDR3 nucleotides: TGTGCCAGCTTTAACCTCAGGGAGCAGTACTTC. The J gene is TRBJ2-7, the V gene TRBV6-4; D gene ambiguous. Trimming removed 8 bases from V and 7 bases from J, with 12 bases in between. The germline CDR1 and CDR2 sequences are MRHNA and SNTAGT. The CDR3 is 11 amino acids.

The rearrangement links TRBV9 to TRBJ2-1, with 11 bases identical to TRBD2. Trimming removed 4 bases from V and 7 bases from J; junction bases left unmatched: 10. Germline CDR1 reads SGDLS; CDR2 reads YYNGEE. This CDR3 has 16 residues. This CDR3 reads CASSPLAGGPGNEQFF. CDR3 in DNA: TGTGCCAGCAGCCCATTAGCGGGAGGGCCGGGTAATGAGCAGTTCTTC.

This chain links TRBV6-1 with TRBJ1-5; tentative D call: TRBD1 (5 bases). Germline assignment: CDR1 MNHNS and CDR2 SASEGT. This CDR3 has 16 amino acids. Trimming pared 2 bases from V and 6 bases from J, leaving 17 bases between. CDR3 nucleotides: TGTGCCAGCAGTGAAAGTCACGACAGTTGGGGTCAGCCCCAGCATTTT. Translation: CASSESHDSWGQPQHF.

The V and J genes are TRBV5-4 and TRBJ1-1; 12 bases map to TRBD1. V shed 4 bases, J shed 7 bases, and the junction held 8 bases outside the gene matches. Per germline, CDR1 SGHNT and CDR2 YYREEE (reference sequence). This CDR3 spans 15 amino acids. In DNA form, the CDR3 reads TGTGCCAGCAGCAACCCGGGACAGGGGGCGATTGAAGCTTTCTTT. Translating it yields CASSNPGQGAIEAFF.

The chain has TRBV18 and TRBJ1-5, with a possible D match to TRBD1 (5 bases). The CDR3 spans 14 residues. V was trimmed by 3 bases and J by 0 bases, leaving 6 bases between them. CDR1 and CDR2 (germline): KGHSH, LQKENI. CDR3 DNA: TGTGCCAGCTCACCTGACAGTAGCAATCAGCCCCAGCATTTT. Protein sequence: CASSPDSSNQPQHF.

The chain carries TRBV11-1 and TRBJ2-1; 10 nucleotides align to TRBD2. J lost 5 bases, V lost 4 bases, and 8 bases had no gene match. Germline V gene data show CDR1 as SGHAT and CDR2 as FQDESV (reference sequence). There are 16 residues in the CDR3. The CDR3 loop reads CASSSGLARTHNEQFF. CDR3 bases: TGTGCCAGCAGCTCGGGACTAGCGAGAACCCACAATGAGCAGTTCTTC.

The chain uses TRBV7-2 and TRBJ1-2, with a possible D match to TRBD1 (6 bases). Germline V gives CDR1 SGHTA, CDR2 FQGNSA. The CDR3 has 14 residues. V lost 5 bases, J lost 3 bases, and 13 bases lay in between. The CDR3 protein is CASSPLDRYYGYTF. The CDR3 DNA reads TGTGCCAGCAGCCCCCTGGACAGATACTATGGCTACACCTTC.

The CDR3, as DNA: TGCGCCAGCACTCCAGACAGGGGGCCCTACGAGCAGTACTTC. It codes for CASTPDRGPYEQYF. The chain is built from TRBV5-1 and TRBJ2-7, with TRBD1 matching over 10 bases. In germline, CDR1 is SGHRS, CDR2 YFSETQ. This CDR3 has 14 residues. V lost 6 bases and J lost 2; bases outside the gene matches: 5.

The J gene is TRBJ1-1, the V gene TRBV19, with D possibly being TRBD1 (5 bases). V was trimmed by 4 bases and J by 1 base, leaving 13 bases between them. CDR1 LNHDA and CDR2 SQIVND come from the germline V gene (reference sequence). The CDR3 totals 15 residues. DNA of the CDR3: TGTGCCAGTAGTAGCGACTGGGGGGGGAACACTGAAGCTTTCTTT. This encodes CASSSDWGGNTEAFF.

The chain carries TRBV7-9 and TRBJ2-7, with 8 nucleotides matching TRBD1. V trimming: 2 bases; J trimming: 2 bases; junction bases outside the gene matches: 11. Germline CDR1 SEHNR, CDR2 FQNEAQ (reference sequence). The CDR3 length is 17 residues. The CDR3 bases are TGTGCCAGCAGCTTATGGGGCGGGGACAGGACCCCCTACGAGCAGTACTTC. Amino acid sequence: CASSLWGGDRTPYEQYF. Using reference TRBV7-9 and TRBJ2-7 for the parts outside the CDR3, the full variable domain is DTGVSQNPRHKITKRGQNVTFRCDPISEHNRLYWYRQTLGQGPEFLTYFQNEAQLEKSRLLSDRFSAERPKGSFSTLEIQRTEQGDSAMYLCASSLWGGDRTPYEQYFGPGTRLTVT.

The V and J genes are TRBV2 and TRBJ1-2; 8 positions agree with TRBD1. The CDR3 has 15 residues. Germline CDR1 and CDR2: SNHLY and FYNNEI. The V gene end was trimmed by 3 bases and the J gene end by 2 bases; junction bases not matched to a gene: 5. This CDR3 is CASSEGGQANYGYTF. Here the CDR3 DNA reads TGTGCCAGCAGTGAGGGGGGACAGGCCAACTATGGCTACACCTTC.

This clone occurred once. This chain connects TRBV6-5 to TRBJ2-7; D is uncertain. CDR3 size: 13 residues. V lost 7 bases and J lost 4, with 14 bases in between. Germline assignment: CDR1 MNHEY and CDR2 SVGAGI. The chain's CDR3 is CASKRAAQYEQYF. DNA of the CDR3: TGTGCCAGCAAGCGAGCAGCTCAATACGAGCAGTACTTC.